The 11 T cell receptor beta chains below come from one sample, sequenced in a study of T cells in localized non-small cell lung cancer. The table came from immunoSEQ multiplex PCR; TCRdb's copy has only in-frame clones and leaves some out. The table has tens of thousands of clones, about 90% seen once. The input for sequencing was peripheral blood mononuclear cells, taken before any cancer treatment. All receptors come from a woman between 35 and 70 years old with stage III lung adenocarcinoma.

The chain combines TRBV19 with TRBJ2-3; a possible D gene is TRBD1 (5 bases). The CDR3 contains 13 residues. CDR1 and CDR2 from the germline V gene are LNHDA and SQIVND (reference sequence). Trimming removed 4 bases at V and 4 bases at J, with 9 bases between. Written as DNA, the CDR3 is TGTGCCAGTAGTAGAGGACATCCAGATACGCAGTATTTT. Amino acid sequence: CASSRGHPDTQYF.

The V gene is TRBV5-1, the J gene TRBJ2-2; D not certain. V lost 0 bases to trimming and J lost 1 base, with 10 bases between them. Germline V gene sequence: CDR1 SGHRS, CDR2 YFSETQ. The CDR3 is made up of 16 amino acids. Here the CDR3 reads CASSLGFAENTGELFF. For the CDR3, the DNA is TGCGCCAGCAGCTTGGGATTCGCAGAGAACACCGGGGAGCTGTTTTTT.

This clone appeared once. This chain links TRBV4-2 with TRBJ2-7; 9 positions agree with TRBD1. The germline V gene has CDR1 LGHNA and CDR2 YNFKEQ. Trimming cost V 0 bases and J 3 bases; bases outside gene matches: 3. This CDR3 has 15 amino acids. CDR3 coding DNA: TGTGCCAGCAGCCAAGATCCGACAGGGGGCTACGAGCAGTACTTC. It specifies CASSQDPTGGYEQYF.

The chain has TRBV9 and TRBJ2-2, with D possibly matching TRBD2 (5 bases). The CDR3 has 16 residues. Germline V lookup: CDR1 SGDLS, CDR2 YYNGEE. Deletions cut 3 bases from V and 1 base from J, with 13 bases between. The CDR3 sequence is CASSAWAAGNTGELFF. CDR3 bases: TGTGCCAGCAGCGCATGGGCGGCGGGGAACACCGGGGAGCTGTTTTTT.

This clone was counted between two and nine times. The CDR3 sequence is CASSSRQGRNEQFF. In DNA, the CDR3 is TGTGCCAGCAGTTCACGACAGGGCCGTAATGAGCAGTTCTTC. The rearrangement links TRBV28 to TRBJ2-1, with 7 positions matching TRBD1. The V gene's germline CDR1 is MDHEN and CDR2 SYDVKM. The CDR3 spans 14 residues. Trimming at V came to 4 bases and at J to 7 bases, leaving 7 bases not matched to a gene.

This chain uses TRBV5-4 with TRBJ1-2; D may be TRBD1 (6 bases). V dropped 2 bases and J dropped 8 bases, with 25 bases sitting between them. CDR3 size: 17 residues. The germline gives CDR1 SGHNT, CDR2 YYREEE (reference sequence). The CDR3 DNA reads as TGTGCCAGCAGCTTAGCCGGACAGCGTTTAGGGGGAGAGGGCTACACCTTC. Its protein product is CASSLAGQRLGGEGYTF.

V is TRBV7-9 and J is TRBJ2-7; TRBD1 agrees at 12 bases. Germline V CDR1 and CDR2: SEHNR, FQNEAQ (reference sequence). J lost 0 bases, V lost 6 bases, and 9 bases had no gene match. This CDR3 is 17 amino acids long. As DNA, the CDR3 is TGTGCCAGCAGTTCCCGGGACAGGGGGCCCAGCTCCTACGAGCAGTACTTC. Translating it yields CASSSRDRGPSSYEQYF.

The chain couples TRBV9 to TRBJ2-5; D is ambiguous. Trimming took off 0 bases at V and 5 bases at J, with 8 bases between the two ends. Germline CDR1 is SGDLS and CDR2 is YYNGEE. The CDR3 covers 13 residues. The CDR3 DNA follows: TGTGCCAGCAGCGTAGATGCCAGGGAGACCCAGTACTTC. Amino acids: CASSVDARETQYF.

The V gene is TRBV5-5, the J gene TRBJ1-5; 7 nucleotides agree with TRBD1. The CDR3 covers 19 residues. CDR1 and CDR2 from the germline V gene are SGHKS and YYEKEE (reference sequence). Unmatched junction bases numbered 16, after V lost 4 bases and J lost 0 bases. Here the CDR3 DNA reads TGTGCCAGCAGCGCCTTACAGGGGCCCGGTGTCTATAGCAATCAGCCCCAGCATTTT. It translates to CASSALQGPGVYSNQPQHF.

The rearrangement links TRBV9 to TRBJ1-1; D gene unclear. From germline, CDR1 is SGDLS and CDR2 YYNGEE. Trimming removed 1 base at V and 6 bases at J, with 13 bases between. The CDR3 covers 14 residues. CDR3 DNA sequence: TGTGCCAGCAGCGTAAATCAGTTTTTCTCTGAAGCTTTCTTT. It is translated as CASSVNQFFSEAFF.

A single count supports this clone. The V gene is TRBV7-8, the J gene TRBJ1-2; no clear D gene. Germline CDR1 reads SGHVS; CDR2 reads FQNEAQ. This CDR3 has 15 residues. V was cut by 5 bases and J by 2 bases, with 15 bases left in between. The chain's CDR3 is CASSRGGPLNYGYTF. DNA for the CDR3: TGTGCCAGCAGCCGAGGAGGTCCCCTCAACTATGGCTACACCTTC.